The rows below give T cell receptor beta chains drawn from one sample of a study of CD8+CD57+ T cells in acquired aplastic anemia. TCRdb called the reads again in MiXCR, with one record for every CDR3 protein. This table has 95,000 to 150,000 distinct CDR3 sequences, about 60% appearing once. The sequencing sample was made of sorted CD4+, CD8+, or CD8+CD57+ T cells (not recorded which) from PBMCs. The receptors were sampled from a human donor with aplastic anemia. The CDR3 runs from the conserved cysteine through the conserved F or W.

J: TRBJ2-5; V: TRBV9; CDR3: CASSSRGGGSETQYF
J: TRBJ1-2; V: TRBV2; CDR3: CASRPGQGRGYTF
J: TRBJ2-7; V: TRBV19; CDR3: CASSLAGMEQYF
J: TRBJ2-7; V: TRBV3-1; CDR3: CASRYERESEQYF
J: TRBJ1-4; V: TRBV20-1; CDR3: CSARVTGGSEKLFF
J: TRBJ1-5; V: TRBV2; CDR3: CASRRTGSNQPQHF
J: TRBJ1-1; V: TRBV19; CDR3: CASSPDRSTEAFF
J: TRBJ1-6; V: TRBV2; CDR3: CASAGLGSYNSPLHF
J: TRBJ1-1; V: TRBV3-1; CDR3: CASSQEGGGMNTEAFF
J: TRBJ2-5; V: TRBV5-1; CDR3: CASSLSGGSGETQYF
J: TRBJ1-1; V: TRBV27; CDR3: CASSSTQGANTEAFF
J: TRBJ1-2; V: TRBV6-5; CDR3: CASSYSGPSYGYTF
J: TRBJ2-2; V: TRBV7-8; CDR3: CASSYDRELFF
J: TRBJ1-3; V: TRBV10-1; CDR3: CASSVEQGARGNTIYF
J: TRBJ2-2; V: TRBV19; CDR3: CASSGEGLDGELFF
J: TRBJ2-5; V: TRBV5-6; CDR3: CASTQNREETQYF
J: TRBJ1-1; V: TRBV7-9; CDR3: CASRPGNTEAFF
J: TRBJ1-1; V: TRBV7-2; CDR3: CASSALQGTEAFF
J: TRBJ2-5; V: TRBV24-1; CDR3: CATSDLKSGDETQYF
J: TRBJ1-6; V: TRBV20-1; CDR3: CSARAGTANSPLHF
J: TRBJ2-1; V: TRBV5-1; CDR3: CASSDRQGTNEQFF
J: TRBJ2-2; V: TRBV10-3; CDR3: CAINPQRGANTGELFF
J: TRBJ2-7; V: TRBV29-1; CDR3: CSVDSKDRVYYEQYF
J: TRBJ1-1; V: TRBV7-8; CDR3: CASSFAGRTEAFF
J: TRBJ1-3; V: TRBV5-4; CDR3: CASSPVFSGNTIYF
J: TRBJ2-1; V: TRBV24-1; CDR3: CATSDSGFGNEQFF